The 14 T cell receptor beta chains presented below share a single source sample, sequenced in a study of blood T cells in healthy people across ages. Together with a sample-barcoded 5' primer, a J-beta primer mix was included in a second PCR lasting about 6 to 11 cycles. MiXCR, run by TCRdb on the 5' RACE reads, gives a single entry per CDR3 protein. The sample shows 1.5 million to 2 million distinct CDR3 sequences, roughly 32% of them seen only once. Input material: blood. The receptors originated from a woman aged 25-40 years in good health.

There are a few counts of this clonotype. V gene TRBV20-1 combines with J gene TRBJ2-1, with 8 bases that match TRBD2. CDR1 DFQATT and CDR2 SNEGSKA come from the germline V gene (reference sequence). The CDR3 contains 17 residues. The trim removed 6 bases at V and 2 bases at J, leaving 15 bases unmatched. The chain's CDR3 is CSAMRFQGSGTYNEQFF. CDR3 nucleotides: TGCAGTGCAATGCGATTCCAGGGTAGCGGGACCTACAATGAGCAGTTCTTC.

The gene calls are TRBV7-9 and TRBJ2-1; the D gene is possibly TRBD2 (7 bases). Germline CDR1 SEHNR, CDR2 FQNEAQ (reference sequence). CDR3 length: 16 amino acids. V lost 1 base, J lost 4 bases, and 14 bases lay in between. CDR3 sequence (DNA): TGTGCCAGCAGCTTAGAGGGGGGGGCTGGGTACAATGAGCAGTTCTTC. Translation: CASSLEGGAGYNEQFF.

This clonotype has more than one count but fewer than ten. The chain joins TRBV9 to TRBJ2-5, with TRBD1 as a possible D gene (5 bases). The CDR3 is 16 residues long. CDR1 SGDLS and CDR2 YYNGEE come from the germline V gene. Trimming took 1 base from V and 0 from J, leaving 13 bases between them. The CDR3 is CASSVQGYGYQETQYF. The DNA of the CDR3 is TGTGCCAGCAGCGTACAGGGTTATGGGTACCAAGAGACCCAGTACTTC.

The chain links TRBV5-4 to TRBJ2-7; TRBD2 matches 7 bases. The CDR3 runs to 13 residues. Germline CDR1 SGHNT, CDR2 YYREEE (reference sequence). Germline trimming cut 5 bases from V and 3 bases from J; bases unmatched to any gene: 5. The CDR3 is CASRAGRDYEQYF. CDR3 nucleotides: TGTGCCAGCAGAGCGGGACGTGACTACGAGCAGTACTTC.

The chain has TRBV30 and TRBJ2-5, with D hard to call. CDR3 size: 13 residues. Trimming took 3 bases from V and 4 from J, leaving 12 bases between them. CDR1 and CDR2 (germline): GTSNPN, SVGIG (reference sequence). The CDR3 DNA sequence: TGTGCCTGGAGGCCCCCTTTACGAGAGACCCAGTACTTC. Translated, it gives CAWRPPLRETQYF.

This clonotype occurred a few times. The rearrangement uses TRBV6-2 or TRBV6-3 and TRBJ1-2; 11 bases fit TRBD1. The CDR3 runs to 17 residues. Germline lookup yields CDR1 MNHEY and CDR2 SVGEGT. The ends lost 0 bases at V and 4 bases at J; junction bases unmatched: 7. In nucleotides, the CDR3 is TGTGCCAGCAGTTACTCAGGCGGACAGGGGGCGAGCTATGGCTACACCTTC. As protein: CASSYSGGQGASYGYTF.

V is TRBV7-3 and J is TRBJ1-1, with TRBD1 as a possible D gene (5 bases). The CDR3 is 14 amino acids. Deletions cut 1 base from V and 3 bases from J, with 9 bases between. Germline CDR1 SGHTA, CDR2 FQGTGA. Here the CDR3 reads CASSLIGADTEAFF. As DNA, the CDR3 is TGTGCCAGCAGCTTAATAGGGGCGGACACTGAAGCTTTCTTT. The full variable domain, rest sourced from reference TRBV7-3 and TRBJ1-1, is GAGVSQTPSNKVTEKGKYVELRCDPISGHTALYWYRQSLGQGPEFLIYFQGTGAADDSGLPNDRFFAVRPEGSVSTLKIQRTERGDSAVYLCASSLIGADTEAFFGQGTRLTVV.

This chain joins TRBV20-1 and TRBJ2-1; no reliable D call. V was clipped by 1 base and J by 3 bases, with 10 bases between them. CDR3 length: 14 residues. Per germline, CDR1 DFQATT and CDR2 SNEGSKA (reference sequence). The CDR3 is CSARAGIRYNEQFF. The DNA of the CDR3 is TGCAGTGCTAGAGCCGGAATACGCTACAATGAGCAGTTCTTC.

This clonotype was seen more than once but under ten times. This rearrangement joins TRBV20-1 to TRBJ2-3, with D perhaps TRBD2 (6 bases). The CDR3 length is 15 residues. Per germline, CDR1 DFQATT and CDR2 SNEGSKA (reference sequence). V dropped 0 bases and J dropped 1 base, with 11 bases sitting between them. CDR3 sequence reads: CSARDGGQGTDTQYF. The CDR3 region has the DNA TGCAGTGCTAGAGACGGGGGTCAGGGCACAGATACGCAGTATTTT.

As for this clonotype: Germline and junction disagree at one end, which may indicate a read error. The chain joins TRBV7-9 to TRBJ2-1; 9 bases are shared with TRBD2. Germline V gene sequence: CDR1 SEHNR, CDR2 FQNEAQ (reference sequence). The CDR3 totals 16 residues. CDR3 residues: CASSLLRLADYNGQFF. DNA of the CDR3: TGTGCCAGCAGCTTATTACGACTAGCGGACTACAATGGGCAGTTCTTC.

On this clonotype: A junction end diverges from the germline sequence, so it may reflect a read error. This sequence joins TRBV27 and TRBJ2-7; the D is unclear. Germline CDR1 MNHEY, CDR2 SMNVEV (reference sequence). The CDR3 contains 19 residues. CDR3: CASSLRLDGITAPSHEQYF. CDR3 nucleotides: TGTGCCAGCAGTTTGCGCTTAGATGGGATCACAGCCCCCTCCCACGAGCAGTACTTC.

Written as DNA, the CDR3 is TGCGCCAGCAGCCTAACTGTTTACACAGATACGCAGTATTTT. Amino acids: CASSLTVYTDTQYF. The chain recombines TRBV5-1 with TRBJ2-3; D call uncertain. The CDR3 covers 14 residues. V was trimmed by 4 bases and J by 2 bases, leaving 11 bases between them. Germline V gene data show CDR1 as SGHRS and CDR2 as YFSETQ.

This clonotype has more than one count but fewer than ten. The chain carries TRBV5-5 and TRBJ2-3, with 10 nucleotides matching TRBD2. In germline, CDR1 is SGHKS, CDR2 YYEKEE (reference sequence). Trimming at V came to 8 bases and at J to 4 bases, leaving 7 bases not matched to a gene. The CDR3 is made up of 14 amino acids. The CDR3 sequence is CASLLAGLADTQYF. CDR3 in DNA: TGTGCCAGTCTACTAGCGGGGCTGGCAGATACGCAGTATTTT.

This clonotype has a handful of counts. This chain links TRBV4-1 with TRBJ2-1, with D possibly TRBD1 on 5 matching bases. Germline-derived CDR1 and CDR2 are MGHRA and YSYEKL. V lost 0 bases and J lost 6, with 9 bases in between. The CDR3 contains 14 residues. The CDR3 DNA follows: TGCGCCAGCAGCCAAGATAGGGGATGCAATGAGCAGTTCTTC. Protein sequence: CASSQDRGCNEQFF.